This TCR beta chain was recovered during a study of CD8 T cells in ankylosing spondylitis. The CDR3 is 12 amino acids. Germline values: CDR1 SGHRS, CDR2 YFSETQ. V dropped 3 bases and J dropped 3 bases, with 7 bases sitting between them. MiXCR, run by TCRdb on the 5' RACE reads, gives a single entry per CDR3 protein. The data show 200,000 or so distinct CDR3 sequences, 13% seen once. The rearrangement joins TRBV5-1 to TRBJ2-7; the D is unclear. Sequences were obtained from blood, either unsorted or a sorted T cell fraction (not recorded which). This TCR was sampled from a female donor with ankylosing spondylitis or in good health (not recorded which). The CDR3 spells CASSSGGYEQYF. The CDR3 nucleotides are TGCGCCAGCAGCTCGGGCGGCTACGAGCAGTACTTC.